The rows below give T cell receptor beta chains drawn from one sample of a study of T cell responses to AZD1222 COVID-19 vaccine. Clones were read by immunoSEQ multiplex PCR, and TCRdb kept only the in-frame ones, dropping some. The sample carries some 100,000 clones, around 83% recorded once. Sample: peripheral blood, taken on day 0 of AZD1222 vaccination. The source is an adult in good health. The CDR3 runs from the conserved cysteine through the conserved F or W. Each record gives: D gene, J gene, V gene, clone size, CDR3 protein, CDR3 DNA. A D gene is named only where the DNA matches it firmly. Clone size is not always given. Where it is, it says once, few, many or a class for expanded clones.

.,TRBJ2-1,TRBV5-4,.,CASSFHGDEQFF,TGTGCCAGCAGCTTCCATGGGGATGAGCAGTTCTTC
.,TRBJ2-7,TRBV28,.,CASSPNREQYF,TGTGCCAGCAGTCCCAACCGGGAGCAGTACTTC
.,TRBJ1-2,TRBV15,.,CATSREIGYNGYTF,TGTGCCACCAGCAGAGAGATAGGGTATAATGGCTACACCTTC
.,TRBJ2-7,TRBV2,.,CASSDLSPYEQYF,TGTGCCAGCAGTGATTTAAGTCCCTACGAGCAGTACTTC
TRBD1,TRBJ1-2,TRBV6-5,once,CASSNTGGGYTF,TGTGCCAGCAGCAACACAGGGGGCGGCTACACCTTC
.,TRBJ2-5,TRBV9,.,CASSVGAEAYWAQYF,TGTGCCAGCAGCGTGGGGGCGGAGGCGTATTGGGCCCAGTACTTC
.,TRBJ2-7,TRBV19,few,CASNFGGVGYEQYF,TGTGCCAGTAATTTTGGAGGGGTTGGCTACGAGCAGTACTTC
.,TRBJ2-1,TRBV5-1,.,CASSLQGAYNEQFF,TGCGCCAGCAGCCTGCAAGGGGCCTACAATGAGCAGTTCTTC
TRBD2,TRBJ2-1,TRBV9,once,CASSGEAGGYNEQFF,TGTGCCAGCAGCGGAGAGGCGGGAGGATACAATGAGCAGTTCTTC
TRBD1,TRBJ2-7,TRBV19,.,CASSIAGGAYEQYF,TGTGCCAGTAGTATAGCAGGGGGTGCCTACGAGCAGTACTTC
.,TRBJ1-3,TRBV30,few,CAWSVQAGNTIYF,TGTGCCTGGAGTGTACAGGCTGGAAACACCATATATTTT
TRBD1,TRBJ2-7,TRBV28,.,CASRTGPVEQYF,TGTGCCAGCCGGACAGGGCCGGTCGAGCAGTACTTC
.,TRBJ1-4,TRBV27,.,CASSSPATNEKLFF,TGTGCCAGCAGTTCCCCGGCAACTAATGAAAAACTGTTTTTT
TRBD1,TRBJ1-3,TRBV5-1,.,CASSTTGMSSGNTIYF,TGCGCCAGCAGCACGACAGGGATGAGCTCTGGAAACACCATATATTTT
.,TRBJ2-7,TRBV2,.,CASSGGALSYEQYF,TGTGCCAGCAGTGGGGGGGCCCTATCCTACGAGCAGTACTTC
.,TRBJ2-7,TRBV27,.,CASSYKGGDEQYF,TGTGCCAGCAGCTATAAGGGCGGGGACGAGCAGTACTTC
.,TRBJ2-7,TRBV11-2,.,CASSLWTPTVASYEQYF,TGTGCCAGCAGCTTGTGGACCCCGACAGTCGCATCCTACGAGCAGTACTTC
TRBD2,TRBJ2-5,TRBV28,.,CASSLRRSGVKETQYF,TGTGCCAGCAGTCTCCGTCGTAGCGGGGTTAAAGAGACCCAGTACTTC
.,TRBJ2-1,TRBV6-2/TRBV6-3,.,CASSWWDGPTNEQFF,TGTGCCAGCAGTTGGTGGGACGGGCCCACCAATGAGCAGTTCTTC
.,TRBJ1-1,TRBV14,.,CASSQSVGGTEAFF,TGTGCCAGCAGCCAGTCGGTCGGCGGGACTGAAGCTTTCTTT
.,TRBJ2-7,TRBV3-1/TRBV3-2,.,CASSRGHSSYEQYF,TGTGCCAGCAGCCGTGGTCACAGCTCCTACGAGCAGTACTTC
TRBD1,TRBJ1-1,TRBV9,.,CASSTGQGNTEAFF,TGTGCCAGCAGCACGGGACAGGGAAACACTGAAGCTTTCTTT
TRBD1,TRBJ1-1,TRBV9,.,CASSAKQGGTEAFF,TGTGCCAGCAGCGCCAAACAGGGGGGCACTGAAGCTTTCTTT
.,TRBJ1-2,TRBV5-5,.,CASSFSGDGLYGYTF,TGTGCCAGCAGCTTTTCGGGAGACGGTCTCTATGGCTACACCTTC
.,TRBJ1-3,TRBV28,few,CASSSPGVAGNTIYF,TGTGCCAGCAGTTCCCCCGGGGTTGCTGGAAACACCATATATTTT
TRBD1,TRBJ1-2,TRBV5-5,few,CASSQADRVRGGYTF,TGTGCCAGCAGCCAAGCTGACAGGGTTCGGGGTGGCTACACCTTC
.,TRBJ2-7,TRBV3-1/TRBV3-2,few,CASSQDYPVSDEQYF,TGTGCCAGCAGCCAAGATTACCCAGTTTCCGACGAGCAGTACTTC
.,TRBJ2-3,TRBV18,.,CASSFRSAGRGTDTQYF,TGTGCCAGCTCATTCAGATCCGCGGGGCGAGGTACAGATACGCAGTATTTT
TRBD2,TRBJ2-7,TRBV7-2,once,CASSTTSGSSYEQYF,TGTGCCAGCAGCACTACTAGCGGGAGCTCCTACGAGCAGTACTTC
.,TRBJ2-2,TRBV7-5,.,CVRSLGMNRANTGELFF,TGTGTCAGAAGCTTAGGGATGAACAGGGCGAACACCGGGGAGCTGTTTTTT
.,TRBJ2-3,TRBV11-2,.,CASSSAGRSTDTQYF,TGTGCCAGCAGCTCCGCCGGGCGTAGCACAGATACGCAGTATTTT
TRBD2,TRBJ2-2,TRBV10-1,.,CASSWREGHGELFF,TGCGCCAGCAGTTGGCGGGAGGGCCACGGGGAGCTGTTTTTT
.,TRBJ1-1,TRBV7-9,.,CASSRDGNTEAFF,TGTGCCAGCAGCAGGGACGGGAACACTGAAGCTTTCTTT
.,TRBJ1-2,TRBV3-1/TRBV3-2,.,CASSQDAGGSYTF,TGTGCCAGCAGCCAAGACGCCGGGGGCAGCTACACCTTC
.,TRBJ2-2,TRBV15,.,CATSRAPNTGELFF,TGTGCCACCAGCAGAGCTCCAAACACCGGGGAGCTGTTTTTT
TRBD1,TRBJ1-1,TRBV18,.,CASSFGQGGTEAFF,TGTGCCAGCTCTTTCGGACAGGGGGGCACTGAAGCTTTCTTT
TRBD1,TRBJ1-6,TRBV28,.,CASSLTGRAYNSPLHF,TGTGCCAGCAGCCTGACAGGGAGGGCCTATAATTCACCCCTCCACTTT
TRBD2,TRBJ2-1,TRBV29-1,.,CSARTSGENEQFF,TGCAGCGCTAGGACTAGCGGGGAGAATGAGCAGTTCTTC
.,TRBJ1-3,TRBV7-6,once,CASGFQGAGNTIYF,TGTGCCAGCGGGTTTCAGGGCGCTGGAAACACCATATATTTT
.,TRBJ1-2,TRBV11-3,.,CASSFDQEERNGYTF,TGTGCCAGCAGCTTCGATCAAGAGGAAAGAAATGGCTACACCTTC
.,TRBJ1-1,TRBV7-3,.,CASSSRKGLTEAFF,TGTGCCAGCAGCTCCAGGAAGGGCCTGACTGAAGCTTTCTTT
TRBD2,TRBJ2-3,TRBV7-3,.,CASSLGLAGGGDTQYF,TGTGCCAGCAGCTTAGGACTAGCGGGAGGAGGAGATACGCAGTATTTT
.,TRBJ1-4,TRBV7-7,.,CASSERGSGSTNEKLFF,TGTGCCAGCAGCGAGAGGGGGTCTGGATCAACTAATGAAAAACTGTTTTTT
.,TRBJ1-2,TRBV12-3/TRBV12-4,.,CASSLGRQGYTF,TGTGCCAGCAGCCTCGGACGCCAAGGCTACACCTTC
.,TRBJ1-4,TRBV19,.,CASSKAFRGEKLFF,TGTGCCAGTAGCAAGGCTTTCCGGGGTGAAAAACTGTTTTTT
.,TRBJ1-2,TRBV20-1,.,CSAPGYGYTF,TGCAGTGCTCCAGGGTATGGCTACACCTTC
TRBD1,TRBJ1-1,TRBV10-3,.,CAIRDGQGTEAFF,TGTGCCATCAGGGATGGACAGGGCACAGAAGCTTTCTTT
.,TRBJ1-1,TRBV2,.,CASRQGLNTEAFF,TGTGCCAGCAGACAGGGCCTGAACACTGAAGCTTTCTTT
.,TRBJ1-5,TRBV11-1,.,CASSQDGNQPQHF,TGTGCCAGCAGCCAAGATGGCAATCAGCCCCAGCATTTT
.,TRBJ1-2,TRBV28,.,CASSSDYGYTF,TGTGCCAGCAGTTCGGACTATGGCTACACCTTC
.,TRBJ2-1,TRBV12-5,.,CASGQDGYNEQFF,TGTGCTAGTGGTCAGGACGGTTACAATGAGCAGTTCTTC
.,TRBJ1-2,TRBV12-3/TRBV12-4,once,CASSLTRNYGYTF,TGTGCCAGCAGTTTAACCCGAAACTATGGCTACACCTTC
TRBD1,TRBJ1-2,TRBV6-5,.,CASSNQGAAF,TGTGCCAGCAGCAATCAGGGGGCCGCCTTC
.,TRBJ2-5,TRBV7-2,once,CASSFGVRETQYF,TGTGCCAGCAGCTTCGGAGTGAGAGAGACCCAGTACTTC
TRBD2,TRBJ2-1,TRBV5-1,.,CASSIRLADYNEQLF,TGCGCCAGCAGCATCCGACTAGCGGACTACAATGAGCAGCTCTTC
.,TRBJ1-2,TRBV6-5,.,CASREGPPYGYTF,TGTGCCAGCAGGGAGGGTCCCCCTTATGGCTACACCTTC
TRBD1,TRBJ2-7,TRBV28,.,CASSPPGTGGEQYF,TGTGCCAGCAGTCCCCCCGGGACAGGGGGCGAGCAGTACTTC